This TCR beta chain was obtained from a study of T cell repertoires in cytomegalovirus infection. Overall study context: Public TCR beta signatures indicated both CMV infection and matching HLA type.

Study-wide results and caveats: Summed frequency of public TCR beta families distinguished CMV carriers with the relevant HLA. The response measured ex vivo was dominated by TCR beta clonotypes (HLA-C-restricted and CMV-specific).

Trimming removed 4 bases from V and 7 bases from J, with 16 bases in between. Germline V gene lookup returns CDR1 KGHDR and CDR2 SFDVKD. The CDR3 runs to 15 residues. Comments on this clonotype: Its specificity is not known.

Each CDR3 protein gets one entry after TCRdb re-called the reads with MiXCR. Of hundreds of thousands of distinct CDR3 sequences listed, 20% to 30% were seen once; the top ten hold approximately 8%. The TCR originated in a human donor in good health (CMV status not recorded). Some clones in this sample may be carry-over from other donors' samples. The rearrangement links TRBV24-1 to TRBJ1-5; D might be TRBD1 (5 bases). Material for sequencing was CD8+ T cells from PBMCs. CDR3 protein: CATSDPREGRQPQHF. CDR3 nucleotide sequence: TGTGCCACCAGTGACCCCCGTGAGGGGAGGCAGCCCCAGCATTTT.